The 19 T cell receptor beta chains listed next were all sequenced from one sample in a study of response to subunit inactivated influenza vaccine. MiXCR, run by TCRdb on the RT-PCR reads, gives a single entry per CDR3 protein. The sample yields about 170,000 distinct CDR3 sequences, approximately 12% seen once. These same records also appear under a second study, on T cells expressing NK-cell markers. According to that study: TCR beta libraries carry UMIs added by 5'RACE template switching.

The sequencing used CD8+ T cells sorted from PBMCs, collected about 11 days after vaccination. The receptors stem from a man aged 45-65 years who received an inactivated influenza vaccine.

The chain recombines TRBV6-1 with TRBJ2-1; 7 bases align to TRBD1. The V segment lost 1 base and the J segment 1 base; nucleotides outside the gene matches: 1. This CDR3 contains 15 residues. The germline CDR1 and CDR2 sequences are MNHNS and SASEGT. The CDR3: CASSEEDRSYNEQFF. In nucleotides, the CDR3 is TGTGCCAGCAGTGAAGAGGACAGGTCCTACAATGAGCAGTTCTTC.

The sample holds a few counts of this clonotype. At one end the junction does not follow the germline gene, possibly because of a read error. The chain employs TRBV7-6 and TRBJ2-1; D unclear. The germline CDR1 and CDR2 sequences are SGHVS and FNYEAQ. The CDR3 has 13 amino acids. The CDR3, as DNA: TGTGCCAGCAGCGTAGCACAAATGAGAGAGCAGTTCTTC. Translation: CASSVAQMREQFF.

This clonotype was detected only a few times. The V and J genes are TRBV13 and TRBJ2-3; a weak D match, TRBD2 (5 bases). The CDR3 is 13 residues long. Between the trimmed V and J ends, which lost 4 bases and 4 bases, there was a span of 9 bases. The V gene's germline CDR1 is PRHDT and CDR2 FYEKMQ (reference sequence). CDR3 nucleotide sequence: TGTGCCAGCAGCTGGGAGAGTGCAGATACGCAGTATTTT. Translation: CASSWESADTQYF.

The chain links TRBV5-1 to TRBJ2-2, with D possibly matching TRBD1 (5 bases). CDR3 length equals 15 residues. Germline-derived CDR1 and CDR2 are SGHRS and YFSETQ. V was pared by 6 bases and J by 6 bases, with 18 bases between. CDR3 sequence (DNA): TGCGCCAGCAATCTTAGGCAGGGCCAGGCCGGGGAGCTGTTTTTT. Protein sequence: CASNLRQGQAGELFF.

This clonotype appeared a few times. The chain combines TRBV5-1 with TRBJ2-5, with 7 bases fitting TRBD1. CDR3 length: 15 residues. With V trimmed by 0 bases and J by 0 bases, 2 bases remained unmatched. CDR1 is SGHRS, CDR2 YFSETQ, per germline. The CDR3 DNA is TGCGCCAGCAGCTTGGGGACAGGCTACCAAGAGACCCAGTACTTC. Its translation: CASSLGTGYQETQYF.

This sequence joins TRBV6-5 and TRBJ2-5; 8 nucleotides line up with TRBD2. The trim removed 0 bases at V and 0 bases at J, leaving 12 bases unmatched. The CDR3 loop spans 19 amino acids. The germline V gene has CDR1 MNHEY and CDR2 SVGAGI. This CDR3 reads CASSYSGLGSGGNQETQYF. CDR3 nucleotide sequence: TGTGCCAGCAGTTACTCGGGACTGGGGAGCGGGGGCAACCAAGAGACCCAGTACTTC.

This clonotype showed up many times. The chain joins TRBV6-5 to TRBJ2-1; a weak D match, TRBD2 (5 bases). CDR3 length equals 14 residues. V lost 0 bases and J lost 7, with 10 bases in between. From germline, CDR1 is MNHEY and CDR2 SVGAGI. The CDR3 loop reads CASSYSWTGNEQFF. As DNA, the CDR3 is TGTGCCAGCAGTTACTCGTGGACGGGGAATGAGCAGTTCTTC.

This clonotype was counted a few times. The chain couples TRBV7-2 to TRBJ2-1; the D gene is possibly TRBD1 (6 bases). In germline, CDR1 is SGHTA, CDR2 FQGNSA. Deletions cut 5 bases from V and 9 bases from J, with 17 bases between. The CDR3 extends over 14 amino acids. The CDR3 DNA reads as TGTGCCAGCAGCGATAGAACAGGGTACGGTGAGCAGTTCTTC. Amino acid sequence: CASSDRTGYGEQFF.

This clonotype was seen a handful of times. CDR3 in amino acids: CASSTRSGTSGPYNEQFF. The CDR3 DNA reads TGTGCCAGCAGCACCCGCTCCGGGACTAGCGGGCCGTACAATGAGCAGTTCTTC. The chain recombines TRBV13 with TRBJ2-1; 12 nucleotides match TRBD2. Germline assignment: CDR1 PRHDT and CDR2 FYEKMQ (reference sequence). There are 18 residues in the CDR3. J gave up 4 bases and V 5 bases, and 12 bases lay outside the gene matches.

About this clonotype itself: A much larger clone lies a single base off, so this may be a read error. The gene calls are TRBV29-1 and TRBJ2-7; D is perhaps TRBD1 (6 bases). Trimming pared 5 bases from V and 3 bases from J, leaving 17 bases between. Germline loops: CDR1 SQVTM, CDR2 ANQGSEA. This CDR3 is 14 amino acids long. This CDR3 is CSVSGTRAHYEQYF. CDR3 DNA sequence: TGCAGCGTTTCCGGGACAAGGGCACACTACGAGCAGTACTTC.

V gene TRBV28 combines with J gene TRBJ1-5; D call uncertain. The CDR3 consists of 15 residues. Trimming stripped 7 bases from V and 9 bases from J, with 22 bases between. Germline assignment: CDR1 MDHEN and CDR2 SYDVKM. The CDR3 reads CASTLMKGGNRPQHF. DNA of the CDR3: TGTGCCAGCACCCTCATGAAGGGCGGGAATAGGCCCCAGCATTTT.

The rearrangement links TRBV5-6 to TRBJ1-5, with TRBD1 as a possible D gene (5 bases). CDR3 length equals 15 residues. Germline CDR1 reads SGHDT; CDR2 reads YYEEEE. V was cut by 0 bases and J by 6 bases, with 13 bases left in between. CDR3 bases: TGTGCCAGCAGCTTGGGAGGCCAGGGTCCTCAGCCCCAGCATTTT. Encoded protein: CASSLGGQGPQPQHF.

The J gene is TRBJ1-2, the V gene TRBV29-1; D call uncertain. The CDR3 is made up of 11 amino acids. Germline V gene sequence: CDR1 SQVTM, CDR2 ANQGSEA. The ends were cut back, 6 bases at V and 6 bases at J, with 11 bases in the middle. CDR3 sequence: CSVEEGDGYTF. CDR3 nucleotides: TGCAGCGTCGAGGAAGGAGATGGCTACACCTTC.

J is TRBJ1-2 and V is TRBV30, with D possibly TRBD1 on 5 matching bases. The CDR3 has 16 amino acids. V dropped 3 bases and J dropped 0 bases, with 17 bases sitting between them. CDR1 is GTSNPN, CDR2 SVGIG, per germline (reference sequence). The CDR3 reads CAWRTDRQTTNYGYTF. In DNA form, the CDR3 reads TGTGCCTGGAGGACCGATCGACAGACAACTAACTATGGCTACACCTTC.

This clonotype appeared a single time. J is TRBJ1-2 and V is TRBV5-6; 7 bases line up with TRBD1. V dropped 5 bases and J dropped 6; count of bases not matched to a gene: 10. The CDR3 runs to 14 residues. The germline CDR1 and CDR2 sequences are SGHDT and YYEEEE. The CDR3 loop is CASSSGTAAHGYTF. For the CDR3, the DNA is TGTGCCAGCAGTTCCGGGACAGCTGCTCATGGCTACACCTTC.

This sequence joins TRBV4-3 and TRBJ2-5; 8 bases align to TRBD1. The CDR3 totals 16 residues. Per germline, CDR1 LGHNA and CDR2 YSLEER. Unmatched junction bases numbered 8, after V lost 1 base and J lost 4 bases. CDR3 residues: CASSQGSAGQGETQYF. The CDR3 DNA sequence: TGCGCCAGCAGCCAAGGATCGGCAGGACAGGGAGAGACCCAGTACTTC.

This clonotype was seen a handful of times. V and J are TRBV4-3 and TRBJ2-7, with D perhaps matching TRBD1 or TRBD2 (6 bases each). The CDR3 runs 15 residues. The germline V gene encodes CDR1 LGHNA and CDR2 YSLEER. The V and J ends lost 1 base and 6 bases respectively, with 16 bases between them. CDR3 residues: CASSQGLTGASEQYF. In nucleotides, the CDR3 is TGCGCCAGCAGCCAAGGGCTTACGGGGGCCTCCGAGCAGTACTTC.

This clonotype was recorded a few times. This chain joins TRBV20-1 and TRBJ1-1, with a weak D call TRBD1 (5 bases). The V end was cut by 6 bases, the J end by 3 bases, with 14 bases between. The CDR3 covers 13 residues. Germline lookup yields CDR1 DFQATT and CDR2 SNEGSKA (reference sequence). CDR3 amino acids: CSARIRGYTEAFF. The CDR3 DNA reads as TGCAGTGCAAGGATAAGGGGATACACTGAAGCTTTCTTT.

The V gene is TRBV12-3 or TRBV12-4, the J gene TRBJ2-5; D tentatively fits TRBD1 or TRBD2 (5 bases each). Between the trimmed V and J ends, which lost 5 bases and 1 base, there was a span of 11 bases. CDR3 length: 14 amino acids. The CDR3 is CASSPGDGQETQYF. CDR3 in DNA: TGTGCCAGCAGTCCCGGGGACGGCCAAGAGACCCAGTACTTC.